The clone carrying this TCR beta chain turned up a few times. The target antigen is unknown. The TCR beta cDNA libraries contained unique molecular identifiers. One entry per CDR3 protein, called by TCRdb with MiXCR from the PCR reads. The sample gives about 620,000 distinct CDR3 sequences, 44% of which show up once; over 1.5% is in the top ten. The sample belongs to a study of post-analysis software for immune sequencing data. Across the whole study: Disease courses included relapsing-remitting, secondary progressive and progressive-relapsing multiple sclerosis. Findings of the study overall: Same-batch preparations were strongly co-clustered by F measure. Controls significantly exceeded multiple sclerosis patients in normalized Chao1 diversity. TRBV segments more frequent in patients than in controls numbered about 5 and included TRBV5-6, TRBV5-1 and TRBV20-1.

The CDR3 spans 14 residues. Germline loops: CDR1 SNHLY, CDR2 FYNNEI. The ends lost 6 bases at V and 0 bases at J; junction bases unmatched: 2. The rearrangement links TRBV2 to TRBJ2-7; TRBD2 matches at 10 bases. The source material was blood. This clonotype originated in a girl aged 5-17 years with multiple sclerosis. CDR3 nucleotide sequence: TGTGCCAGCAGGACTAGCGGGCACTCCTACGAGCAGTACTTC. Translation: CASRTSGHSYEQYF.